These T cell receptor beta chains were read from a single sample in a study of blood T cells in healthy people across ages. TCRdb recomputed calls from the 5' RACE reads with MiXCR, one row per CDR3 protein. The profile shows around 690,000 distinct CDR3 sequences, about 53% of them singletons. Input material: blood. Receptors were obtained from a man aged 55 to 70 in good health. CDR3s include the opening cysteine and the closing phenylalanine or tryptophan. D genes are given only for firm matches. Only some rows state a clone size, as once, few, many or a class for expanded clones.

>TRBD2|TRBJ2-1|few|TRBV3-1
TGTGCCAGCAGCCAAAGAAGGGGACTAACTTCCTACAATGAGCAGTTCTTC
CASSQRRGLTSYNEQFF
>.|TRBJ2-6|.|TRBV29-1
TGCAGCGTTGAAGACTTGGTAGGGGCCGGGGCCAACGTCCTGACTTTC
CSVEDLVGAGANVLTF
>.|TRBJ2-2|.|TRBV5-1
TGCGCCAGCAGCACGGACAGTCCAACCCGTGGGGAGCTGTTTTTT
CASSTDSPTRGELFF
>.|TRBJ1-2|.|TRBV15
TGTGCCACCAGCAGTGGTAGGACAGCCCCTAACTATGGCTACACCTTC
CATSSGRTAPNYGYTF
>TRBD1|TRBJ2-5|.|TRBV14
TGTGCCAGCAGCCAAGATAGGACAGGGGCGGAGACCCAGTACTTC
CASSQDRTGAETQYF
>.|TRBJ2-7|.|TRBV27
TGTGCCAGCAGTCCGTCCCCCGGGAACTCCTACGAGCAGTACTTC
CASSPSPGNSYEQYF
>.|TRBJ1-1|.|TRBV6-4
TGTGCCAGCAGTGACATCCCGGGGGAATTTGCTGAAGCTTTCTTT
CASSDIPGEFAEAFF
>.|TRBJ1-1|.|TRBV20-1
TGCAGTGCTGTTACTCCTCGGACAGTGAACACTGAAGCTTTCTTT
CSAVTPRTVNTEAFF
>TRBD2|TRBJ2-5|.|TRBV4-2
TGTGCCAGCAGCCAAGACCCTAGACTAGCCAATGGGGAGACCCAGTACTTC
CASSQDPRLANGETQYF
>TRBD1|TRBJ2-3|.|TRBV24-1
TGTGCCACCAGTGATTCGGGGACAGGGGGGGCAGATATGCAGTATTTT
CATSDSGTGGADMQYF